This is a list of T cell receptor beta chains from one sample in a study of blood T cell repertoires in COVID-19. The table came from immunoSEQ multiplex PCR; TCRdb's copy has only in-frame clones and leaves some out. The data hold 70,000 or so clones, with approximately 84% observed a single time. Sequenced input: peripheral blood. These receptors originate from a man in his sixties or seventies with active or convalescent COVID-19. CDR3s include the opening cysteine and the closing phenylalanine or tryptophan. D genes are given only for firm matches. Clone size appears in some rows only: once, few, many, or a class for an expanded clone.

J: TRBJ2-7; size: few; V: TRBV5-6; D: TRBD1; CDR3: CASSLTGGDYEQYF; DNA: TGTGCCAGCAGCTTAACAGGGGGTGACTACGAGCAGTACTTC
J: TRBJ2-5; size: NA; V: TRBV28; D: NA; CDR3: CASSLTMSGQETQYF; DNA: TGTGCCAGCAGTTTAACAATGTCAGGGCAAGAGACCCAGTACTTC
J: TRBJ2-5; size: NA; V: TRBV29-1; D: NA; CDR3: CSVGPASSQETQYF; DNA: TGCAGCGTTGGACCGGCTAGCAGCCAAGAGACCCAGTACTTC
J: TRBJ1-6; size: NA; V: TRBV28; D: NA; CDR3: CASSLESNSPLHF; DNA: TGTGCCAGCAGTTTAGAGTCCAATTCACCCCTCCACTTT
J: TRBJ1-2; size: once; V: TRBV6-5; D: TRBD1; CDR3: CASSYSADRGYGYTF; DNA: TGTGCCAGCAGTTACAGCGCGGACAGGGGCTATGGCTACACCTTC
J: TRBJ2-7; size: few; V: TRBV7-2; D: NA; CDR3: CASRISASYEQYF; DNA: TGTGCCAGCAGGATCTCAGCGTCCTACGAGCAGTACTTC
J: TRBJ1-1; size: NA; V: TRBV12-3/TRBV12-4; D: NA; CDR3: CASSFLQNPEAFF; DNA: TGTGCCAGCAGTTTTCTACAGAACCCTGAAGCTTTCTTT
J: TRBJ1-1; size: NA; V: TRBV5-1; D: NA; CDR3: CASSKSGVNEAFF; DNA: TGCGCCAGCAGCAAGTCAGGGGTTAATGAAGCTTTCTTT
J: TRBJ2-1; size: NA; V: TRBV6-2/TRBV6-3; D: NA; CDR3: CASSYSRGADEQFF; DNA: TGTGCCAGCAGTTACTCTCGGGGGGCCGATGAGCAGTTCTTC
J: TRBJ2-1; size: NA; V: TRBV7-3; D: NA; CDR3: CASSPEINPGQRHNEQFF; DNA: TGTGCCAGCAGCCCAGAAATTAACCCGGGCCAGCGGCACAATGAGCAGTTCTTC
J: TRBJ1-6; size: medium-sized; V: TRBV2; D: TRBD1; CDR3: CASRTGVNSPLHF; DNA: TGTGCCAGCAGGACAGGGGTTAATTCACCCCTCCACTTT
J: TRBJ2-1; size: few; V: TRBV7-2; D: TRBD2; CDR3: CASSVMGLATDNEQFF; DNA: TGTGCCAGCAGCGTCATGGGACTAGCGACTGACAATGAGCAGTTCTTC
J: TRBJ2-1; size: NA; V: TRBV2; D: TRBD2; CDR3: CASLGGLIAGHNEQFF; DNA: TGTGCCAGCCTCGGTGGACTAATAGCGGGGCACAATGAGCAGTTCTTC
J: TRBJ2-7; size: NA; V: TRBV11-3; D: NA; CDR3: CASSSADYEQYF; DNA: TGTGCCAGCAGCTCGGCGGACTACGAGCAGTACTTC
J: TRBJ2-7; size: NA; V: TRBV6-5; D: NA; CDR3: CASSSAGDEQYF; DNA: TGTGCCAGCAGTTCCGCCGGTGACGAGCAGTACTTC
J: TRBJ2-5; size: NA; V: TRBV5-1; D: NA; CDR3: CASSEGLETQYF; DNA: TGCGCCAGCAGTGAGGGTCTAGAGACCCAGTACTTC
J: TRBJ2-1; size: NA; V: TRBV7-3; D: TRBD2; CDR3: CASSSWTSGTYNEQFF; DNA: TGTGCCAGCAGCTCTTGGACTAGCGGGACCTACAATGAGCAGTTCTTC
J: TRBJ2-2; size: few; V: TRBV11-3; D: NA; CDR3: CASSGFTGYTGELFF; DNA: TGTGCCAGCAGCGGTTTCACAGGGTACACCGGGGAGCTGTTTTTT
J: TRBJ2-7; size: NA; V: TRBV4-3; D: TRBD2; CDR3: CASSQDFSGTIFYEQYF; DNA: TGCGCCAGCAGCCAAGATTTTAGCGGGACGATATTCTACGAGCAGTACTTC
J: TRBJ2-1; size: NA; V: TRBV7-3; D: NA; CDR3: CASSLDRGSYNEQFF; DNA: TGTGCCAGCAGCTTGGATCGAGGCTCCTACAATGAGCAGTTCTTC
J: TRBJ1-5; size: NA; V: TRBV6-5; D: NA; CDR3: CASSYGSGRNQPQHF; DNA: TGTGCCAGCAGTTACGGTTCGGGTCGCAATCAGCCCCAGCATTTT
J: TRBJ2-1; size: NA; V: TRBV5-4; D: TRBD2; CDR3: CASSLAGGPDEQFF; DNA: TGTGCCAGCAGCTTGGCGGGAGGGCCGGATGAGCAGTTCTTC
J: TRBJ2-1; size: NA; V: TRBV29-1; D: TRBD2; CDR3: CSVATSGSGVDEQFF; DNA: TGCAGCGTTGCCACTAGCGGGAGTGGGGTTGATGAGCAGTTCTTC
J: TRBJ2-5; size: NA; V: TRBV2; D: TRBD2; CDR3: CLSSREGGSETQYF; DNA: TGTCTTAGTTCGCGGGAGGGGGGGTCGGAGACCCAGTACTTC
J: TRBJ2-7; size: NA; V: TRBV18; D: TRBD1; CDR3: CASSGAGGPDEQYF; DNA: TGTGCCAGCTCCGGCGCAGGGGGACCGGATGAGCAGTACTTC
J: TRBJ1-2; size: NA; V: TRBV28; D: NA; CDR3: CASSSQPGFSYGYTF; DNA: TGTGCCAGCAGTTCACAACCAGGGTTTAGCTATGGCTACACCTTC
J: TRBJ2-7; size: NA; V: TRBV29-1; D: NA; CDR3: CSVLSGTTDYEQYF; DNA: TGCAGCGTCCTATCTGGGACAACCGACTACGAGCAGTACTTC
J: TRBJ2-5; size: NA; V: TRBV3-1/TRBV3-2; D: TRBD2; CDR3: CASSQDSGGAVETQYF; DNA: TGTGCCAGCAGCCAAGATAGCGGGGGAGCTGTGGAGACCCAGTACTTC
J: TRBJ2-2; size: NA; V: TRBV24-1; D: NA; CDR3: CATSDSGRVAGELFF; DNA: TGTGCCACCAGTGATTCTGGCAGGGTCGCCGGGGAGCTGTTTTTT
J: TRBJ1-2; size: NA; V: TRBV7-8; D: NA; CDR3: CASSVKGGSPGGYTF; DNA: TGTGCCAGCAGCGTTAAAGGCGGGTCCCCGGGTGGCTACACCTTC
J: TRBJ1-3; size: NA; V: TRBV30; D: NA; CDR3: CAWVGVASGNTIYF; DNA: TGTGCCTGGGTCGGAGTAGCCTCTGGAAACACCATATATTTT
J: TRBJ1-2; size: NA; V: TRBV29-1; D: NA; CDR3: CSVLGGLDYGYTF; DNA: TGCAGCGTTCTGGGGGGGCTTGACTATGGCTACACCTTC
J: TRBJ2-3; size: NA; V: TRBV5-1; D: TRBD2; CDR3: CASRGGRATDTQYF; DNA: TGCGCCAGCAGGGGCGGGAGGGCCACAGATACGCAGTATTTT
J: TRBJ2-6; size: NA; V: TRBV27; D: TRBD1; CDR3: CASSFGTGSSGANVLTF; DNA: TGTGCCAGCAGTTTTGGGACAGGGAGCTCTGGGGCCAACGTCCTGACTTTC
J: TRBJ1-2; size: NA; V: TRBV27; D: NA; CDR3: CASSLWGGYGYTF; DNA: TGTGCCAGCAGTTTATGGGGAGGCTATGGCTACACCTTC
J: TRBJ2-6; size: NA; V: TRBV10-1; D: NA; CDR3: CASSGPPRVPNVLTF; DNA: TGCGCCAGCAGTGGGCCCCCCAGGGTTCCCAACGTCCTGACTTTC
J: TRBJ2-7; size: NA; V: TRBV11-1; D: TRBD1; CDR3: CASSIGQGSFEQYF; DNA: TGTGCCAGCAGCATCGGACAGGGTTCGTTCGAGCAGTACTTC
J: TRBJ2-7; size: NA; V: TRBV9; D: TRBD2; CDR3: CASSPRLAAYEQYF; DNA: TGTGCCAGCAGCCCCCGACTAGCGGCCTACGAGCAGTACTTC
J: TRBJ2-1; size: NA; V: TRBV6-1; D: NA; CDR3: CASSEGRIRDEQFF; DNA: TGTGCCAGCAGTGAAGGGCGGATCAGGGATGAGCAGTTCTTC
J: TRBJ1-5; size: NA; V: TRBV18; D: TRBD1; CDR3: CASATGDSNQPQHF; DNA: TGTGCCAGCGCTACAGGGGATAGCAATCAGCCCCAGCATTTT
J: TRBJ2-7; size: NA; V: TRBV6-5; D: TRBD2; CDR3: CASSYSSSGRQYF; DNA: TGTGCCAGCAGTTACTCGTCTAGCGGCAGACAGTACTTC
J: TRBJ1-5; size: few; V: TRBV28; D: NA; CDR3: CASSLGQQGGNQPQHF; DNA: TGTGCCAGCAGTCTGGGACAACAGGGCGGCAATCAGCCCCAGCATTTT
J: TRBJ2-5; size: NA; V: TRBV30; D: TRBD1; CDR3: CAWSRQGLAETQYF; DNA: TGTGCCTGGAGTCGACAGGGTCTAGCAGAGACCCAGTACTTC
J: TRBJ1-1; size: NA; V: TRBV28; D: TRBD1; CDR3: CASSLFPGQGPMNTEAFF; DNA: TGTGCCAGCAGTTTATTCCCGGGACAGGGGCCCATGAACACTGAAGCTTTCTTT
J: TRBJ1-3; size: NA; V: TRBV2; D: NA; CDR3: CASSGSSSGNTIYF; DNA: TGTGCCAGCAGTGGGAGTTCCTCTGGAAACACCATATATTTT
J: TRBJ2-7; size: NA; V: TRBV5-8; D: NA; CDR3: CASSLQGQGGYEQYF; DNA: TGTGCCAGCAGTTTACAGGGCCAAGGTGGTTACGAGCAGTACTTC
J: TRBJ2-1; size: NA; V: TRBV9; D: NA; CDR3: CASSVALDYGEQFF; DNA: TGTGCCAGCAGCGTAGCTCTTGACTACGGGGAGCAGTTCTTC
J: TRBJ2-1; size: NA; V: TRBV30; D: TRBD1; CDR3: CALVTGAYREQFF; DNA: TGTGCATTAGTGACAGGGGCTTACCGTGAGCAGTTCTTC
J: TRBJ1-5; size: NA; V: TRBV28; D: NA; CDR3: CASTYRASVGNQPQHF; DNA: TGTGCCAGCACCTACAGGGCGTCGGTGGGCAATCAGCCCCAGCATTTT
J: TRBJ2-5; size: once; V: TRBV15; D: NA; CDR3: CATSRAWRETQYF; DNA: TGTGCCACCAGCAGGGCTTGGAGAGAGACCCAGTACTTC
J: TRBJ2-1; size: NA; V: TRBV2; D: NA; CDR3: CASSLGQGSYNEQFF; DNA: TGTGCCAGCAGCTTGGGACAAGGGTCCTACAATGAGCAGTTCTTC
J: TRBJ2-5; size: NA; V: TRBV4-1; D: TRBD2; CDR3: CASSQGAAGLAGRGDQYF; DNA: TGCGCCAGCAGCCAAGGGGCCGCGGGACTAGCGGGCCGGGGGGACCAGTACTTC
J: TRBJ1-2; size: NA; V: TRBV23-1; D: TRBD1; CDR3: CASSQSVVTGGPAGYTF; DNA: TGCGCCAGCAGTCAATCTGTTGTAACAGGGGGCCCGGCCGGCTACACCTTC
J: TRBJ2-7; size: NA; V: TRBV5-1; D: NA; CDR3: CASSLGHFLGSSSYEQYF; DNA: TGCGCCAGCAGCTTGGGACACTTCCTCGGATCATCATCCTACGAGCAGTACTTC
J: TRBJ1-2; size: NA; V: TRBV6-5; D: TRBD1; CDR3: CASKGDRGLYGYTF; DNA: TGTGCCAGCAAAGGGGACAGGGGCCTCTATGGCTACACCTTC
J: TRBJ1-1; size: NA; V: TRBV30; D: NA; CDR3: CAWSRSGATEAFF; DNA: TGTGCCTGGAGCCGAAGTGGGGCCACTGAAGCTTTCTTT
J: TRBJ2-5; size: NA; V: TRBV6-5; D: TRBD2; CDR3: CASSYPEREGQETQYF; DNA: TGTGCCAGCAGTTACCCAGAGCGGGAGGGCCAGGAGACCCAGTACTTC
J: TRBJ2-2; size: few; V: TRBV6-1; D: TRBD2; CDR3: CASSELAGGPGELFF; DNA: TGTGCCAGCAGTGAACTAGCGGGAGGGCCCGGGGAGCTGTTTTTT
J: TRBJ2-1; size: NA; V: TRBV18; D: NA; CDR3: CASSPMSTRTGYNEQFF; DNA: TGTGCCAGCTCGCCCATGTCGACTAGGACCGGCTACAATGAGCAGTTCTTC